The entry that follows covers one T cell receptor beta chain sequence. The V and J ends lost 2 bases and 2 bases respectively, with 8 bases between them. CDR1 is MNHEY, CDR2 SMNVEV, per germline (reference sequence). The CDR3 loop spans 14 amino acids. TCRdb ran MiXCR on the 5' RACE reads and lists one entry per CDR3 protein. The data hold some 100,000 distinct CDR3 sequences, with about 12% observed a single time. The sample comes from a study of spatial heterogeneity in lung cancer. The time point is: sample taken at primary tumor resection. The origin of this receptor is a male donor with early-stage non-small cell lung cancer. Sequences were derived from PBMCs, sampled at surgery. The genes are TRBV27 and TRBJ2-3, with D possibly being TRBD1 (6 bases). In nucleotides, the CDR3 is TGTGCCAGCAGTTTACTGGGGGCCACAGATACGCAGTATTTT. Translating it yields CASSLLGATDTQYF.